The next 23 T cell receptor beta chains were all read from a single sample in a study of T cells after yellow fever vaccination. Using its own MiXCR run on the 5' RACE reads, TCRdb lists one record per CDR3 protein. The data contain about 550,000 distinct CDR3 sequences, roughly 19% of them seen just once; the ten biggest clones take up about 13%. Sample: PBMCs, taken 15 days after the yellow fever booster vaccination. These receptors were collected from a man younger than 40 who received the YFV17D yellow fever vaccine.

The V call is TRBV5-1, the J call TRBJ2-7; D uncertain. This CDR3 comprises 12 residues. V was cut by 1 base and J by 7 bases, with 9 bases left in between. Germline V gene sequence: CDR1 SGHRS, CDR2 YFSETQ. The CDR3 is CASSLIAEEQYF. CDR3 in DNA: TGCGCCAGCAGCTTGATTGCGGAAGAGCAGTACTTC. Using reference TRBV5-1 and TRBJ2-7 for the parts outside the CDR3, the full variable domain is KAGVTQTPRYLIKTRGQQVTLSCSPISGHRSVSWYQQTPGQGLQFLFEYFSETQRNKGNFPGRFSGRQFSNSRSEMNVSTLELGDSALYLCASSLIAEEQYFGPGTRLTVT.

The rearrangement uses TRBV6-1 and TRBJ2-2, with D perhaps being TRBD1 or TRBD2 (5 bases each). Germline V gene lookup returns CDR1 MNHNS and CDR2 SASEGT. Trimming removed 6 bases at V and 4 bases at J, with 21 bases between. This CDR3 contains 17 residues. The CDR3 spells CASRTPGDVGTTGELFF. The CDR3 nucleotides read TGTGCCAGCAGAACCCCCGGGGATGTAGGGACCACCGGGGAGCTGTTTTTT.

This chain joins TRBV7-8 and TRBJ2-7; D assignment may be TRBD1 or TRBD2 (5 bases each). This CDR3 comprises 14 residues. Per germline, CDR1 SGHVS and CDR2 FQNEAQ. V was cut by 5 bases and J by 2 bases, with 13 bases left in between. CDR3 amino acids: CASSPPGPPYEQYF. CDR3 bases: TGTGCCAGCAGCCCACCGGGACCCCCCTACGAGCAGTACTTC.

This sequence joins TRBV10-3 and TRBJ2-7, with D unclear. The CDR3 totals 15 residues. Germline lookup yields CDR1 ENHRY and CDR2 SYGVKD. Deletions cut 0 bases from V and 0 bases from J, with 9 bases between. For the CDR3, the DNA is TGTGCCATCAGTGAGTCGACTCACTACTCCTACGAGCAGTACTTC. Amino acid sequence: CAISESTHYSYEQYF.

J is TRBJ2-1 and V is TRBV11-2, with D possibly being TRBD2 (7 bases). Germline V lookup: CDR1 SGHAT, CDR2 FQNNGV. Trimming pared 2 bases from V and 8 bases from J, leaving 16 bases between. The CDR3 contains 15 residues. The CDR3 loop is CASSLWQSGGHEQFF. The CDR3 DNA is TGTGCCAGCAGCTTATGGCAATCGGGGGGCCATGAGCAGTTCTTC.

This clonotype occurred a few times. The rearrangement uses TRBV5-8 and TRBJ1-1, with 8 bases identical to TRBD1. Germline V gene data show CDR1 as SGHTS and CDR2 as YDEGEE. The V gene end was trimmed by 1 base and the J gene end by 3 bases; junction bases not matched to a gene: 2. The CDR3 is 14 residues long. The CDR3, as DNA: TGTGCCAGCAGCTTGCAGGGGGCAGACACTGAAGCTTTCTTT. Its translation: CASSLQGADTEAFF. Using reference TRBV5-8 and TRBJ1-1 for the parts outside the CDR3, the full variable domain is EAGVTQSPTHLIKTRGQQATLRCSPISGHTSVYWYQQALGLGLQFLLWYDEGEERNRGNFPPRFSGRQFPNYSSELNVNALELEDSALYLCASSLQGADTEAFFGQGTRLTVV.

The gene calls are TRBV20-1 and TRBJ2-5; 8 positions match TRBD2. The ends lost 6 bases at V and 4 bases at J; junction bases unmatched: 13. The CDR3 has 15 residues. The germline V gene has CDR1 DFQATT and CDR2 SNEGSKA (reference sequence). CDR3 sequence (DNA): TGCAGTGCCTCCGAACAGACTAGCGCAAGAGAGACCCAGTACTTC. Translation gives CSASEQTSARETQYF.

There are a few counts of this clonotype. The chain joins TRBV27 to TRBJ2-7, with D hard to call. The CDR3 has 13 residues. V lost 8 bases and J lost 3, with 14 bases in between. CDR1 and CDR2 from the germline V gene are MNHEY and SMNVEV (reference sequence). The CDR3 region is CASRPVGRYEQYF. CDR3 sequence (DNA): TGTGCCAGCCGCCCGGTCGGTCGCTACGAGCAGTACTTC.

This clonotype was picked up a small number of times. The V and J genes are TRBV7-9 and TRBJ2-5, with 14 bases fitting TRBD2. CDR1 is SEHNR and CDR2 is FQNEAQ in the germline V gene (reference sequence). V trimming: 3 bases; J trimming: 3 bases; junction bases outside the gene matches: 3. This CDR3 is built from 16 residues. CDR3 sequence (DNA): TGTGCCAGCAGCTTCCCGGGACTAGCGGGAGAAGAGACCCAGTACTTC. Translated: CASSFPGLAGEETQYF.

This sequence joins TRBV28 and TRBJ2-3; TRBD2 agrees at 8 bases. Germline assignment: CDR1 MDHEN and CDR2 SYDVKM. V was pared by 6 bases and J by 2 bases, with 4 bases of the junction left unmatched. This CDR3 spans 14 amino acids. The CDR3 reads CASRLAEYTDTQYF. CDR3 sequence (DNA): TGTGCCAGCAGACTAGCGGAGTACACAGATACGCAGTATTTT.

In DNA form, the CDR3 reads TGCAGTGCCTCTAGCGGGAGGGATCATGAGCAGTTCTTC. This translates into CSASSGRDHEQFF. The rearrangement links TRBV20-1 to TRBJ2-1, with 12 positions matching TRBD2. Germline-derived CDR1 and CDR2 are DFQATT and SNEGSKA (reference sequence). V lost 6 bases, J lost 8 bases, and 5 bases stayed unmatched. This CDR3 has 13 amino acids.

CDR3 nucleotides: TGTGCCAGCAGCTCTAACAGGGAGCGCAATCAGCCCCAGCATTTT. This codes for CASSSNRERNQPQHF. The chain is built from TRBV7-9 and TRBJ1-5; D is possibly TRBD1 (6 bases). V was trimmed by 4 bases and J by 2 bases, leaving 12 bases between them. CDR3 length: 15 residues. Per the germline V gene, CDR1 is SEHNR and CDR2 is FQNEAQ (reference sequence).

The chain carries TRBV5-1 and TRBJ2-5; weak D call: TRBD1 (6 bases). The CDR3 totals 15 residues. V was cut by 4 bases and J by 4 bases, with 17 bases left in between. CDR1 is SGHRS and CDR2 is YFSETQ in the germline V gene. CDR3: CASSLHRVVSETQYF. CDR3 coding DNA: TGCGCCAGCAGCCTCCACAGGGTGGTGTCAGAGACCCAGTACTTC.

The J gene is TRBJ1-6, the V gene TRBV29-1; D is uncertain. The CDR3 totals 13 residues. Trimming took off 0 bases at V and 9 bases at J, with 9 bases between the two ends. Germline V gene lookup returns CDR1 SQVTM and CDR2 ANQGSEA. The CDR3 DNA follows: TGCAGCGTTGAAGAAGTAGTGGGTTCACCCCTCCACTTT. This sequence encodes CSVEEVVGSPLHF.

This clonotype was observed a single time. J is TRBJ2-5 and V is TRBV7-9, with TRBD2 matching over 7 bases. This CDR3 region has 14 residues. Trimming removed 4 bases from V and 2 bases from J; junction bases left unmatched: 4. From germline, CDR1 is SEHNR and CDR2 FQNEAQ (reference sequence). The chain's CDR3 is CASSSGLQQETQYF. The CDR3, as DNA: TGTGCCAGCAGCTCGGGACTACAACAAGAGACCCAGTACTTC.

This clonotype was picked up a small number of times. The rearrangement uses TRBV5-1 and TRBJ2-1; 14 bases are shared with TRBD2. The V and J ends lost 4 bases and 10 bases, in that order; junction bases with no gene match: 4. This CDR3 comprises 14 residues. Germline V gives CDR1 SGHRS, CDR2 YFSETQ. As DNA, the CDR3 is TGCGCCAGCAGCACGGGACTAGCGGGAGAAGAGCAGTTCTTC. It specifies CASSTGLAGEEQFF. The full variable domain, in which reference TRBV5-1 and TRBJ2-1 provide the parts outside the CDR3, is KAGVTQTPRYLIKTRGQQVTLSCSPISGHRSVSWYQQTPGQGLQFLFEYFSETQRNKGNFPGRFSGRQFSNSRSEMNVSTLELGDSALYLCASSTGLAGEEQFFGPGTRLTVL.

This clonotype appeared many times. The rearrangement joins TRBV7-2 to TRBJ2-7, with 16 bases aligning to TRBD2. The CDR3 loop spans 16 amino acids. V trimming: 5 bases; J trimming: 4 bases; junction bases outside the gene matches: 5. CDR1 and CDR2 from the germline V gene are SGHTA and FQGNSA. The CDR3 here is CASSPRGLAGGYEQYF. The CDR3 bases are TGTGCCAGCAGCCCACGGGGACTAGCGGGAGGGTACGAGCAGTACTTC.

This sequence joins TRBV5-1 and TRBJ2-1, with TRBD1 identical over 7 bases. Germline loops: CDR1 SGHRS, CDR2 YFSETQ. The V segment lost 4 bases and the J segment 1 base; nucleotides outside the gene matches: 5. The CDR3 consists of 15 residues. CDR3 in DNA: TGCGCCAGCAGCCTAGGGACAGAGTCCTACAATGAGCAGTTCTTC. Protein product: CASSLGTESYNEQFF.

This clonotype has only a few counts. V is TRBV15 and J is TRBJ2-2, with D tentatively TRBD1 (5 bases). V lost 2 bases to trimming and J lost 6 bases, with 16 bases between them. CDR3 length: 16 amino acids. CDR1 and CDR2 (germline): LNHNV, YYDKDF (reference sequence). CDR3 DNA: TGTGCCACCAGCAGATCTCTCGGTTTACAGGCCGGGGAGCTGTTTTTT. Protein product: CATSRSLGLQAGELFF.

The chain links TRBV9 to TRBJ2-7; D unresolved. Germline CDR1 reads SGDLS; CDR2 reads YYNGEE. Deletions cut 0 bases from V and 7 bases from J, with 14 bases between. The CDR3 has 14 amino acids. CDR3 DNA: TGTGCCAGCAGCGTAGGAGAGTTGGAAGGAGAGCAGTACTTC. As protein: CASSVGELEGEQYF.

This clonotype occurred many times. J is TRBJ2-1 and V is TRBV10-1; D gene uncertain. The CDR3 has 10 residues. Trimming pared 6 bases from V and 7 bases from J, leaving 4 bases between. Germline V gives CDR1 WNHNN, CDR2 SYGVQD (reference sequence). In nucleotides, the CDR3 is TGCGCCAGCAGCACGAATGAGCAGTTCTTC. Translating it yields CASSTNEQFF.

The CDR3, as DNA: TGCAGTGCTAGAGAAGGGACAATGAACACTGAAGCTTTCTTT. It translates to CSAREGTMNTEAFF. The genes are TRBV20-1 and TRBJ1-1; D may be TRBD1 (6 bases). The V and J ends lost 0 bases and 0 bases respectively, with 8 bases between them. CDR1 and CDR2 from the germline V gene are DFQATT and SNEGSKA (reference sequence). This CDR3 is built from 14 residues.

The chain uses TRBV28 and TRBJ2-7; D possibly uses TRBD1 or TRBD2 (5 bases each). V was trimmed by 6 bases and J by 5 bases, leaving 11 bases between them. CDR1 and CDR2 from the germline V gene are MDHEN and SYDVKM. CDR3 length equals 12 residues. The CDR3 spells CASRWGSHEQYF. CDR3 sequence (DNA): TGTGCCAGCAGGTGGGGGTCCCACGAGCAGTACTTC. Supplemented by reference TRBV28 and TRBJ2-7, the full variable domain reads DVKVTQSSRYLVKRTGEKVFLECVQDMDHENMFWYRQDPGLGLRLIYFSYDVKMKEKGDIPEGYSVSREKKERFSLILESASTNQTSMYLCASRWGSHEQYFGPGTRLTVT.